The source of this T cell receptor (beta chain) is a study of cytomegalovirus exposure and HLA in healthy donors. Per the germline V gene, CDR1 is MGHRA and CDR2 is YSYEKL. The CDR3 extends over 16 amino acids. The V and J ends lost 2 bases and 2 bases, in that order; junction bases with no gene match: 5. Amplification used 60 Vbeta primers and 13 Jbeta primers. Measured with immunoSEQ multiplex PCR; TCRdb has only the in-frame clones, and not every one. Here the sample spans roughly 230,000 clones, over 75% being singletons. The source of this sequence is a boy younger than 18 in good health and CMV-seronegative. The V call is TRBV4-1, the J call TRBJ2-5, with TRBD2 matching 10 bases. The sequenced material came from PBMCs. CDR3 in amino acids: CASSQPLSGGQETQYF. The CDR3 region has the DNA TGCGCCAGCAGCCAACCTCTTAGCGGGGGGCAAGAGACCCAGTACTTC.